A single sample is the source of the 21 T cell receptor beta chains below, sequenced in a study of blood T cells in healthy people across ages. A second PCR, run for 7 to 11 cycles, used a sample-barcoded 5' primer plus a J-beta primer mix. TCRdb used MiXCR to reprocess the 5' RACE reads, holding one entry per CDR3 protein. The sample lists 900,000 to 950,000 distinct CDR3 sequences, roughly 29% occurring once. These same records also appear under a second study, on T cells of mothers and their children.

Sequenced sample: blood. All receptors derive from a woman in her 40s in good health.

This clonotype was counted between two and nine times. The rearrangement joins TRBV7-8 to TRBJ2-5; no clear D. Germline-derived CDR1 and CDR2 are SGHVS and FQNEAQ. CDR3 length: 16 amino acids. Trimming removed 1 base from V and 1 base from J, with 13 bases in between. The CDR3 sequence is CASSLVRAQAQETQYF. The CDR3 DNA sequence: TGTGCCAGCAGCTTAGTTCGGGCGCAGGCCCAAGAGACCCAGTACTTC.

The rearrangement uses TRBV20-1 and TRBJ1-5, with 7 bases lining up with TRBD1. The CDR3 covers 15 residues. The J segment lost 2 bases and the V segment lost 6 bases, leaving 10 bases of the junction unmatched. The germline CDR1 and CDR2 sequences are DFQATT and SNEGSKA (reference sequence). CDR3: CSALQGGAGNQPQHF. CDR3 nucleotides: TGCAGTGCCCTCCAGGGGGGGGCGGGCAATCAGCCCCAGCATTTT.

In its sample, this clonotype was seen a few times. The V and J genes are TRBV6-2 or TRBV6-3 and TRBJ2-1; 9 positions agree with TRBD2. CDR1 and CDR2 (germline): MNHEY, SVGEGT. The CDR3 has 17 amino acids. V lost 4 bases, J lost 8 bases, and 15 bases stayed unmatched. CDR3 sequence (DNA): TGTGCCAGCAGTTCCGCCGGGGCTGCGGGGGGGCCCCATGAGCAGTTCTTC. Translating it yields CASSSAGAAGGPHEQFF.

This clonotype appeared a few times. The CDR3 loop reads CASSPETGGFGTADTQYF. CDR3 nucleotide sequence: TGTGCCAGCAGCCCCGAGACAGGGGGTTTCGGCACGGCAGATACGCAGTATTTT. V gene TRBV7-8 combines with J gene TRBJ2-3; TRBD1 aligns across 9 bases. The CDR3 is made up of 18 amino acids. Germline assignment: CDR1 SGHVS and CDR2 FQNEAQ. The ends lost 5 bases at V and 4 bases at J; junction bases unmatched: 16.

This clonotype appeared a few times. A much larger clone differs by one base, so this may be a read error. V is TRBV24-1 and J is TRBJ2-6; 7 bases agree with TRBD1. CDR1 is KGHDR and CDR2 is SFDVKD in the germline V gene. J gave up 18 bases and V 4 bases, and 14 bases lay outside the gene matches. The CDR3 runs to 14 residues. The CDR3, as DNA: TGTGCCACCAGTGACCGACAGGGCCCCCCCCTCCGGACTTTC. Amino acid sequence: CATSDRQGPPLRTF.

Turning to this clonotype: This may stem from a read error, because a much larger clone lies one nucleotide away. The genes are TRBV27 and TRBJ1-1; D unclear. V was shortened by 5 bases and J by 3 bases, with 19 bases between the two germline ends. The CDR3 extends over 16 amino acids. Germline V gene data show CDR1 as MNHEY and CDR2 as SMNVEV (reference sequence). The CDR3 DNA reads as TGTGCCAGCAGTCCCCCATACGGGGTTCTGGACACTGAAGCTTTCTTT. Its translation is CASSPPYGVLDTEAFF.

This clonotype was seen repeatedly, ten times or more. This CDR3 reads CASSLGTGEASYEQYF. CDR3 DNA sequence: TGTGCCAGCAGCTTAGGGACAGGGGAGGCCTCCTACGAGCAGTACTTC. This chain joins TRBV5-6 and TRBJ2-7; 10 nucleotides agree with TRBD1. With 2 bases clipped from V and 0 bases from J, the junction kept 5 bases outside the gene matches. This CDR3 is built from 16 residues. Germline assignment: CDR1 SGHDT and CDR2 YYEEEE.

The sample holds many counts of this clonotype. The chain is built from TRBV20-1 and TRBJ2-5, with unresolved D. V was clipped by 3 bases and J by 0 bases, with 11 bases between them. The V gene's germline CDR1 is DFQATT and CDR2 SNEGSKA (reference sequence). The CDR3 length is 14 residues. This CDR3 is CSASSQLYQETQYF. CDR3 DNA sequence: TGCAGTGCTAGTAGCCAGTTGTACCAAGAGACCCAGTACTTC.

Worth noting for this clonotype: Possible read error: a much larger clone is one base away. The chain is built from TRBV30 and TRBJ2-4, with 8 bases identical to TRBD1. Matching the DNA end better, TRBJ2-7 makes the J call doubtful. Germline assignment: CDR1 GTSNPN and CDR2 SVGIG (reference sequence). This CDR3 spans 14 amino acids. CDR3 sequence (DNA): TGTGCCTGGAGTTCACTACAGGGGGCCTACGAGCAGTACTTC. Residues: CAWSSLQGAYEQYF.

This clonotype was counted once. The genes are TRBV9 and TRBJ2-3, with 10 bases lining up with TRBD2. CDR3 length: 14 amino acids. CDR1 is SGDLS and CDR2 is YYNGEE in the germline V gene. Trimming took 3 bases from V and 8 from J; bases not matched to a gene: 6. CDR3 in DNA: TGTGCCAGCAGCGGTAGCGGGGGGCGGGGTACGCAGTATTTT. Translating gives CASSGSGGRGTQYF.

This clonotype occurred a few times. The V and J genes are TRBV5-5 and TRBJ2-5; a possible D gene is TRBD2 (5 bases). CDR1 SGHKS and CDR2 YYEKEE come from the germline V gene (reference sequence). The CDR3 is made up of 17 amino acids. The V gene lost 4 bases and the J gene lost 0 bases, with 19 bases spanning the gap. CDR3 sequence reads: CASSPPAGSDYQETQYF. CDR3 coding DNA: TGTGCCAGCAGCCCTCCGGCGGGCAGCGACTACCAAGAGACCCAGTACTTC.

The chain is built from TRBV3-1 and TRBJ1-4; D ambiguous. Trimming left V 4 bases short and J 0 bases short, with 9 bases between. The CDR3 extends over 15 amino acids. CDR1 and CDR2 from the germline V gene are LGHDT and YNNKEL (reference sequence). The CDR3 sequence is CASSPRGSTNEKLFF. In nucleotides, the CDR3 is TGTGCCAGCAGCCCTCGGGGATCAACTAATGAAAAACTGTTTTTT.

This clonotype was recorded a few times. The rearrangement links TRBV5-1 to TRBJ2-7; TRBD2 matches 11 bases. Germline V gene data show CDR1 as SGHRS and CDR2 as YFSETQ. With V trimmed by 4 bases and J by 6 bases, 9 bases remained unmatched. The CDR3 totals 15 residues. The CDR3 region is CASSPLAGGTSEQYF. The CDR3 DNA reads as TGCGCCAGCAGCCCCTTAGCGGGGGGGACTTCCGAGCAGTACTTC.

This clonotype was seen only a few times. An end of the junction differs from the germline gene, which may be a read error. This rearrangement joins TRBV24-1 to TRBJ2-7; tentatively, D is TRBD2 (5 bases). There are 15 residues in the CDR3. Germline lookup yields CDR1 KGHDR and CDR2 SFDVKD. Here the CDR3 reads CVTRQFPGRAYEQYF. As DNA, the CDR3 is TGTGTCACCCGGCAGTTCCCCGGGCGGGCTTACGAGCAGTACTTC.

The V call is TRBV15, the J call TRBJ2-3, with a weak D call TRBD2 (5 bases). Trimming stripped 3 bases from V and 6 bases from J, with 22 bases between. Germline loops: CDR1 LNHNV, CDR2 YYDKDF (reference sequence). The CDR3 consists of 17 residues. The CDR3 protein is CATSSYPAVLREDTQYF. CDR3 bases: TGTGCCACCAGCAGTTACCCGGCGGTTCTAAGGGAGGATACGCAGTATTTT. Full variable domain (remainder filled in from reference TRBV15 and TRBJ2-3): DAMVIQNPRYQVTQFGKPVTLSCSQTLNHNVMYWYQQKSSQAPKLLFHYYDKDFNNEADTPDNFQSRRPNTSFCFLDIRSPGLGDTAMYLCATSSYPAVLREDTQYFGPGTRLTVL.

The table lists this clonotype with a few counts. The V and J genes are TRBV10-3 and TRBJ1-2, with D uncertain. The CDR3 has 13 amino acids. V was shortened by 7 bases and J by 0 bases, with 9 bases between the two germline ends. Germline CDR1 ENHRY, CDR2 SYGVKD. The DNA for the CDR3 is TGTGCCATCAACGAGGGAGCTAACTATGGCTACACCTTC. Protein sequence: CAINEGANYGYTF.

V is TRBV29-1 and J is TRBJ2-7, with TRBD1 as a possible D gene (6 bases). The V and J ends lost 6 bases and 3 bases respectively, with 12 bases between them. The CDR3 has 12 amino acids. Germline CDR1 is SQVTM and CDR2 is ANQGSEA. Here the CDR3 reads CSVMQQGYEQYF. The CDR3 DNA is TGCAGCGTAATGCAACAGGGCTACGAGCAGTACTTC.

This clonotype was seen a handful of times. The J gene is TRBJ1-1, the V gene TRBV3-1; no clear D gene. Germline V lookup: CDR1 LGHDT, CDR2 YNNKEL (reference sequence). The CDR3 consists of 13 residues. The V end was cut by 4 bases, the J end by 0 bases, with 6 bases between. CDR3 protein: CASSPYVNTEAFF. CDR3 nucleotide sequence: TGTGCCAGCAGCCCGTATGTGAACACTGAAGCTTTCTTT.

This clonotype was seen a handful of times. The CDR3 is CASSLDPWDTGQGLDGYTF. Here the CDR3 DNA reads TGTGCCAGCAGCTTAGATCCCTGGGATACGGGACAGGGCTTGGATGGCTACACCTTC. The V call is TRBV7-9, the J call TRBJ1-2, with 9 bases matching TRBD1. The CDR3 runs 19 residues. The V segment lost 1 base and the J segment 6 bases; nucleotides outside the gene matches: 18. Germline values: CDR1 SEHNR, CDR2 FQNEAQ (reference sequence).

The chain carries TRBV24-1 and TRBJ2-4; 10 bases align to TRBD1. Germline CDR1 and CDR2: KGHDR and SFDVKD. V lost 6 bases to trimming and J lost 6 bases; unmatched junction nucleotides: 4. The CDR3 runs to 14 residues. In nucleotides, the CDR3 is TGTGCCACCAGTACAGGACAGGGGGTAAACATTCAGTACTTC. It codes for CATSTGQGVNIQYF.

The table lists this clonotype with a few counts. In DNA form, the CDR3 reads TGCAGCGTTGAACACATCGTAAATGAGCAGTACTTC. Its protein product is CSVEHIVNEQYF. The chain uses TRBV29-1 and TRBJ2-7; no reliable D call. Deletions cut 2 bases from V and 7 bases from J, with 12 bases between. CDR1 and CDR2 (germline): SQVTM, ANQGSEA. This CDR3 comprises 12 residues.